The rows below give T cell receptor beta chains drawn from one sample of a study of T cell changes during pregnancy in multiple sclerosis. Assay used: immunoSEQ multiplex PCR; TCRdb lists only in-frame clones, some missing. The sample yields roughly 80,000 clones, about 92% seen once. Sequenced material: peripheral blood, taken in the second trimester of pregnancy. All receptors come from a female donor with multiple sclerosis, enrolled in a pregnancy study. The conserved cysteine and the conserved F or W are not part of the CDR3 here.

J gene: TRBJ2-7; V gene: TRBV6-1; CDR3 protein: ASSEASGGPYEQY
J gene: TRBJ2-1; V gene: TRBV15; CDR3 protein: ATSRREGGAGSSYNEQF
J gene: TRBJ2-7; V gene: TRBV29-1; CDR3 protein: SVAAQGRVSEQY
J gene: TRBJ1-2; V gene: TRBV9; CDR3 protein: ASSVEGTGYGYT
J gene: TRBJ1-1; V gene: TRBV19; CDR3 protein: ASRTGTVNTEAF
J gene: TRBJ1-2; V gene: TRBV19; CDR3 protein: ASSPYQGRGGGYT
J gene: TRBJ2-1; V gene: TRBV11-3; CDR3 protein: ASSLGIAGGPYNEQF
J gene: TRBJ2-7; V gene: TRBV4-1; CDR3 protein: ASSQDTVYEQY
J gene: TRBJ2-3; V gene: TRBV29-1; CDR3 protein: SVEDQAGTDTQY
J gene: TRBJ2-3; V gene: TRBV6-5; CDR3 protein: ASGTSGGPPDTQY
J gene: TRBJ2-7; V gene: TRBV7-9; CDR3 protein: ASSPPAQGAYEQY
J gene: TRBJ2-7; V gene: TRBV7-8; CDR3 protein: ASSLAGGGLYEQY
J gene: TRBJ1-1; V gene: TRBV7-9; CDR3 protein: AAEIGTEAF
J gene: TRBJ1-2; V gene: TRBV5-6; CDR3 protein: ASQTVSPMDYGYT
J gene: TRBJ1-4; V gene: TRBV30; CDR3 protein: AWSLGAGGNEKLF
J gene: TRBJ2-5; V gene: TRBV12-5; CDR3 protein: ASGPSRETQY
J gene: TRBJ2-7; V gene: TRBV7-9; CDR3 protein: ASSLTGTGSYEQY
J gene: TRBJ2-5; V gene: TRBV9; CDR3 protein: ASSVATGVTSTQY
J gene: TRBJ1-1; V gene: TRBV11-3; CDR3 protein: ASSHRDRQNEAF
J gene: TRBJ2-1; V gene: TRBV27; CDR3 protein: ASSLNPVFKQF
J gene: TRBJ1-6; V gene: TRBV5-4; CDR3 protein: ASRTAGITYNSPLH
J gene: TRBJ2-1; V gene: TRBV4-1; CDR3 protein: ASSQALRTGSSYNEQF
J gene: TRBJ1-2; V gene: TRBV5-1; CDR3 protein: ASSTGQGEGGYT
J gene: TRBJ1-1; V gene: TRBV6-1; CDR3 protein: ASSFMEGNTEAF
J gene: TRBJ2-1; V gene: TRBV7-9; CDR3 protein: ASSLAGNSNEQF
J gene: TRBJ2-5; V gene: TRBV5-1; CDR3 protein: ASSSEVTQY
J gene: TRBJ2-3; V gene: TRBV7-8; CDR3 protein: ASSMYHGPSTDTQY
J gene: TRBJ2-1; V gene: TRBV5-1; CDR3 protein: ASSSSSGGANEQF
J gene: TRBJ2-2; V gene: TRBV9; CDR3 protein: ASSAPGGGELF
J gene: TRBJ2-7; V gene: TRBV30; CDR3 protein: ARRDRGYEQY
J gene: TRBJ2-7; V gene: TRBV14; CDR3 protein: ASSQDHVAGVTYEQY
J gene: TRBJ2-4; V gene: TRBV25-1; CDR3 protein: ASRGGLGGSHLNIQY
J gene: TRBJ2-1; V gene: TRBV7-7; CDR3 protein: ASSPLGLGGDSYNEQF
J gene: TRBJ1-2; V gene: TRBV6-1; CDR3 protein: ASSEGGGFGYT
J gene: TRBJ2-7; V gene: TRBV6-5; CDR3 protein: ASSYSTGYEQY
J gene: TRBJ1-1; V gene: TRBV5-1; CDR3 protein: ASSYRQGGTEAF
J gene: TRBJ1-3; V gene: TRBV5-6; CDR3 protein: ASSSATRGNTIY
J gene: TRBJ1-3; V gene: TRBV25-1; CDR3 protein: ASSGWQRRGENGNTIY
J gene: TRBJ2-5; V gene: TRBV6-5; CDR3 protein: ASSFRTSGGIETQY
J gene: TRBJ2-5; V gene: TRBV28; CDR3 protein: ASSYSWREYQETQY
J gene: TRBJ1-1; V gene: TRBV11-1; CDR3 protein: ASGADRANTEAF
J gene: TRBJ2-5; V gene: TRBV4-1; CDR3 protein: ASSQESTGGKAPNSETQY
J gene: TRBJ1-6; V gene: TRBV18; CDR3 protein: ASTLATGVNSPLH
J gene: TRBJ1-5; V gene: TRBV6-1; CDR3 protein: ASSDAHHNQPQH
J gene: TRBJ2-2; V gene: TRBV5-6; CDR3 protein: ASSGELSTGGNTGELF